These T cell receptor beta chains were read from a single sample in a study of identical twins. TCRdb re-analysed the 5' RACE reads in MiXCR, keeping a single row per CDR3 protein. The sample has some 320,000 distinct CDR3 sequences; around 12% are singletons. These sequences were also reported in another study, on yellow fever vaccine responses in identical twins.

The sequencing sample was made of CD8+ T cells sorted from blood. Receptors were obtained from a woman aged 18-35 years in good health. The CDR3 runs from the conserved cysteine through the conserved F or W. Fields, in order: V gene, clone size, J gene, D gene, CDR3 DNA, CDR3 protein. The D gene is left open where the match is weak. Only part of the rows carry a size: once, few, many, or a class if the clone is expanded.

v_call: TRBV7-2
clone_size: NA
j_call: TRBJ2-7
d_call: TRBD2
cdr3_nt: TGTGCCAGCAGCTTAATGGGACTAGCGGGTTACTACGAGCAGTACTTC
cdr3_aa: CASSLMGLAGYYEQYF

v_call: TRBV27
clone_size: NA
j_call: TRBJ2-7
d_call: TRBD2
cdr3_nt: TGTGCCAGCAGCCCCAGTGTAGGGCCCCTAGCGGGAGTCCCTAACGAGCAGTACTTC
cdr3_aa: CASSPSVGPLAGVPNEQYF

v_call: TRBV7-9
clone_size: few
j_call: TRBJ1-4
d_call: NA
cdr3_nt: TGTGCCAGCAGCTTATCGTGGAGGGGTAATGAAAAACTGTTTTTT
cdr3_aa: CASSLSWRGNEKLFF

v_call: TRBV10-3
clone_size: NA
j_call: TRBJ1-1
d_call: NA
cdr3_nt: TGTGCCATCAGCGGTCATGCAGGCGGAGATGAAGCTTTCTTT
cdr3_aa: CAISGHAGGDEAFF

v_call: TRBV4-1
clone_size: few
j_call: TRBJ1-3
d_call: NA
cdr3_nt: TGCGCCAGCAGCCCCCGGGGCCTCGAGGGAAACACCATATATTTT
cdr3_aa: CASSPRGLEGNTIYF

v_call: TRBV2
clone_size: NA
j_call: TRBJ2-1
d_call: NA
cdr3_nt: TGTGCCAGCAGCGATGGGGTGGATGAGCAGTTCTTC
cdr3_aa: CASSDGVDEQFF

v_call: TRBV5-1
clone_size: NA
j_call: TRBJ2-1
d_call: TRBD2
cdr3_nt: TGCGCCAGCCACCTAGCGGGGGTAGGATCCAATGAGCAGTTCTTC
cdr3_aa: CASHLAGVGSNEQFF

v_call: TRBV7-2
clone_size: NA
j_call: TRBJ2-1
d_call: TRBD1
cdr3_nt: TGTGCCAGCAGCCCATGGGACAGGGGGGTGGACAATGAGCAGTTCTTC
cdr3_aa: CASSPWDRGVDNEQFF

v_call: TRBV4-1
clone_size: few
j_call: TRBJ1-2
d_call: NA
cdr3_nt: TGCGCCAGCAGCCAAGATTTCGGGTACTATGGCTACACCTTC
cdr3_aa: CASSQDFGYYGYTF

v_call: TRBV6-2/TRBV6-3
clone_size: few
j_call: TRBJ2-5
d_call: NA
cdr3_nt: TGTGCCGCCCTAGGAAGCGGATCAACCCAAGAGACCCAGTACTTC
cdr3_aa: CAALGSGSTQETQYF

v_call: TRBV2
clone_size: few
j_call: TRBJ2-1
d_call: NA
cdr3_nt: TGTGCCAGCAGTGTGGTTAGGGATGAGCAGTTCTTC
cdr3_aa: CASSVVRDEQFF

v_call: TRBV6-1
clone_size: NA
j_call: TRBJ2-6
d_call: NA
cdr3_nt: TGTGCCAGCAGTCCCCTAGACTCTGGGGCCAACGTCCTGACTTTC
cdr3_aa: CASSPLDSGANVLTF

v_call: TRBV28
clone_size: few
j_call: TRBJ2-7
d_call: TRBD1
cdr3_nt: TGTGCCAGCAGGGTATGGACAGGGGCCAACTACGAGCAGTACTTC
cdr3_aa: CASRVWTGANYEQYF

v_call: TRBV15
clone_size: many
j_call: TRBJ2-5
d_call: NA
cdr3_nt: TGTGCCACCGTCTCGGAGAAGGGGTACGAGACCCAGTACTTC
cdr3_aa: CATVSEKGYETQYF

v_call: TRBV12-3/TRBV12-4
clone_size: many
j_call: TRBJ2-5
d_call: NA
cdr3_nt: TGTGCCAGCGGGAGAGGAGAGACCCAGTACTTC
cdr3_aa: CASGRGETQYF

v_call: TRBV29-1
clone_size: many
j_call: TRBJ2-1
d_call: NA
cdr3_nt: TGCAGCACACCACAAGGGACTGGGAAATACAATGAGCAGTTCTTC
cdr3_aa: CSTPQGTGKYNEQFF